This is a list of T cell receptor beta chains from one sample in a study of blood T cell repertoires in COVID-19. Some clones are missing from TCRdb's copy, which holds only in-frame ones; the method was immunoSEQ multiplex PCR. This sample carries about 100,000 clones, 91% of them seen once, and the ten largest clones take less than 4.5%. Sequencing used peripheral blood. The origin of the receptors is a man younger than 30 with acute or convalescent COVID-19. CDR3s leave out the opening cysteine and the closing phenylalanine or tryptophan.

V gene	CDR3 protein
TRBV5-1	ASSWSVSGANVLT
TRBV14	ASSQARGFEGSWAEAF
TRBV10-3	AISESLEQGAAF
TRBV2	ASLRAGGDSNQPQH
TRBV13	ASSLGTSGPKGTGELF
TRBV5-6	ASRWSGAKNIQY
TRBV11-2	ASSMSGDYAYEQY
TRBV7-9	ASSLDSPYGYT
TRBV12-5	ASSGRATLIPTDTQY
TRBV5-4	ASSAKQGAEAF
TRBV12-3/TRBV12-4	ASTGQELSQF
TRBV7-9	ASGAPTPNYGYT
TRBV7-9	ASSFSPGETNEKLF
TRBV5-4	ASSPPTSGRALNGELF
TRBV7-9	ASSPYGDSVFTDTQY
TRBV27	ASSLSRVGDLEAF
TRBV20-1	SASWPGSNSPLH
TRBV11-2	ASSLVGGASNQPQH
TRBV3-1/TRBV3-2	ASSPPSAGGNYGYT
TRBV11-2	ASSLEGTSGSGAKNIQY
TRBV30	AWSQRWTSGRRSSYNEQF
TRBV24-1	ATSDQDSEAF
TRBV12-5	ASGRPGLAGEGTDTQY